This T cell receptor beta chain was sequenced for a study of blood T cell repertoires in COVID-19. Overall study: Acute-phase and convalescent COVID-19 samples originated in the United States, Italy and Spain. Sample material is recorded as cDNA or gDNA derived from T cells, B-cell-depleted T cells, or PBMCs.

There are 13 residues in the CDR3. The germline V gene has CDR1 MNHEY and CDR2 SVGAGI. The V and J ends lost 5 bases and 0 bases respectively, with 7 bases between them. Authors' data handling: Amplifying reference gene primers gave estimates of nucleated cell counts. The protocol was immunoSEQ multiplex PCR, while the TCRdb copy is restricted to in-frame clones and leaves out a portion. V and J calls and clone size are those listed in that table; D and trimming were worked out from the DNA. This repertoire shows roughly 180,000 clones, roughly 83% found once; its top ten account for over 6.5%. While infection was still active, Seattle patients were enrolled and then followed longitudinally.

The origin of this receptor is a woman aged 40 to 50 with COVID-19, enrolled during active disease. Sequences were obtained from peripheral blood. This chain connects TRBV6-5 to TRBJ1-2, with unresolved D. The CDR3 region is CASSHRSNYGYTF. CDR3 nucleotides: TGTGCCAGCAGTCACCGGTCTAACTATGGCTACACCTTC.